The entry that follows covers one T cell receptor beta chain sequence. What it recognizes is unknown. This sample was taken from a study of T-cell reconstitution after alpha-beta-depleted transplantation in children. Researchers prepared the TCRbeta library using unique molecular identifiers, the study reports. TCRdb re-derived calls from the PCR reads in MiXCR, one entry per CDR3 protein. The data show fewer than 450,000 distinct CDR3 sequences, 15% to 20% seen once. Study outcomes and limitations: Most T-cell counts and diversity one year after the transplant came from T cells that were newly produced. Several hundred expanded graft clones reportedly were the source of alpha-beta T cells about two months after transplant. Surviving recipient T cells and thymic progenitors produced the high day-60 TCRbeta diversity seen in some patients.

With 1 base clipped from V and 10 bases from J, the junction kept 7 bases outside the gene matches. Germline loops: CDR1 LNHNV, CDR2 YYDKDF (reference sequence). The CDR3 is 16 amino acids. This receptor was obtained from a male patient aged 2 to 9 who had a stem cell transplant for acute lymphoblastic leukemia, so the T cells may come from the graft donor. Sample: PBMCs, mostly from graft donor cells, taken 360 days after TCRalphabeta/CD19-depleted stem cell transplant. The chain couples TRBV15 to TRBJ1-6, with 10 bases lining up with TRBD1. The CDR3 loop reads CATSRATGGSSSPLHF. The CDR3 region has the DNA TGTGCCACCAGCAGAGCGACAGGGGGCTCGAGCTCACCCCTCCACTTT. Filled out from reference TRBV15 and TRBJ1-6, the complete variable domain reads DAMVIQNPRYQVTQFGKPVTLSCSQTLNHNVMYWYQQKSSQAPKLLFHYYDKDFNNEADTPDNFQSRRPNTSFCFLDIRSPGLGDTAMYLCATSRATGGSSSPLHFGNGTRLTVT.